The 25 T cell receptor beta chains in this list originate from one sample, sequenced in a study of lymphopenia after photon versus proton radiotherapy. Some clones are missing from TCRdb's copy, which holds only in-frame ones; the method was immunoSEQ multiplex PCR. The repertoire consists of fewer than 20,000 clones, with roughly nine tenths occurring once and the leading ten covering approximately 9.1%. The sample in question was peripheral blood, obtained from a patient treated with proton-based radiotherapy. Every receptor here comes from a man between 65 and 80 years old with pancreatic cancer.

The V call is TRBV27, the J call TRBJ2-1; 7 bases are shared with TRBD2. The CDR3 is 15 amino acids. V gave up 4 bases and J gave up 10 bases; unmatched junction bases: 13. Germline values: CDR1 MNHEY, CDR2 SMNVEV (reference sequence). CDR3 DNA: TGTGCCAGCAGTTCTCAGCGGGGAAGGGTAGGGGAGCAGTTCTTC. The encoded protein is CASSSQRGRVGEQFF.

This chain links TRBV11-3 with TRBJ2-1, with D tentatively TRBD2 (6 bases). The CDR3 loop spans 19 amino acids. CDR1 and CDR2 (germline): SGHNT, YENEEA. Trimming took 5 bases from V and 1 from J, leaving 24 bases between them. Here the CDR3 DNA reads TGTGCCAGCAGCCCTTTCGGGACTCCACCCGGGAGATCCTACAATGAGCAGTTCTTC. This codes for CASSPFGTPPGRSYNEQFF.

V and J are TRBV10-3 and TRBJ2-3; 7 nucleotides line up with TRBD1. The CDR3 extends over 14 amino acids. The germline CDR1 and CDR2 sequences are ENHRY and SYGVKD. The J segment lost 2 bases and the V segment lost 6 bases, leaving 5 bases of the junction unmatched. Here the CDR3 reads CAIRQGLDTDTQYF. The CDR3 DNA is TGTGCCATCAGACAGGGGCTGGACACAGATACGCAGTATTTT.

As regards this clone: Additional DNA sequences in this sample encode the identical CDR3. V and J are TRBV5-6 and TRBJ2-5; the D is unclear. Germline CDR1 reads SGHDT; CDR2 reads YYEEEE. V was cut by 0 bases and J by 7 bases, with 13 bases left in between. This CDR3 comprises 14 residues. The CDR3 nucleotides are TGTGCCAGCAGCTTGGCTCCGGGTGAAGGGACCCAGTACTTC. It is translated as CASSLAPGEGTQYF.

The gene calls are TRBV30 and TRBJ2-2; D perhaps matches TRBD1 (5 bases). The CDR3 is 14 amino acids. Germline CDR1 is GTSNPN and CDR2 is SVGIG (reference sequence). V lost 3 bases and J 3 bases, leaving 11 bases between the germline ends. CDR3 residues: CAWRPQAYTGELFF. The CDR3 coding sequence is TGTGCCTGGAGGCCACAGGCGTACACCGGGGAGCTGTTTTTT.

V and J are TRBV18 and TRBJ1-1; D is unclear. Trimming removed 2 bases at V and 2 bases at J, with 9 bases between. Germline values: CDR1 KGHSH, CDR2 LQKENI. The CDR3 runs 14 residues. CDR3: CASSPDIFNTEAFF. CDR3 coding DNA: TGTGCCAGCTCACCAGATATTTTCAACACTGAAGCTTTCTTT.

CDR3 residues: CASSRRQGTYGYTF. The CDR3 DNA sequence: TGTGCCAGCAGCCGGAGACAGGGAACCTATGGCTACACCTTC. V is TRBV14 and J is TRBJ1-2; 7 positions agree with TRBD1. CDR1 is SGHDN and CDR2 is FVKESK in the germline V gene. This CDR3 has 14 residues. Trimming at V came to 4 bases and at J to 4 bases, leaving 6 bases not matched to a gene.

The chain carries TRBV18 and TRBJ1-3; TRBD1 is a possible D gene (6 bases). The germline CDR1 and CDR2 sequences are KGHSH and LQKENI. Trimming took off 3 bases at V and 0 bases at J, with 12 bases between the two ends. The CDR3 consists of 16 residues. The CDR3 loop is CASSPWTVSSGNTIYF. CDR3 in DNA: TGTGCCAGCTCACCCTGGACAGTCAGCTCTGGAAACACCATATATTTT.

The rearrangement links TRBV7-6 to TRBJ1-2; tentatively, D is TRBD1 (6 bases). The CDR3 covers 16 residues. V was clipped by 5 bases and J by 3 bases, with 19 bases between them. Germline V gene data show CDR1 as SGHVS and CDR2 as FNYEAQ. The CDR3 DNA is TGTGCCAGCAGCCCCAGGGTGGGGCAGGGGTACTATGGCTACACCTTC. Translation: CASSPRVGQGYYGYTF.

V gene TRBV5-1 combines with J gene TRBJ2-5; 13 bases match TRBD2. Germline CDR1 and CDR2: SGHRS and YFSETQ. The CDR3 is 17 amino acids. Trimming took 3 bases from V and 3 from J; bases not matched to a gene: 8. The CDR3 loop reads CASSWRLAGGSEETQYF. The CDR3 DNA reads TGCGCCAGCAGCTGGAGACTAGCGGGAGGATCGGAAGAGACCCAGTACTTC.

The chain employs TRBV5-1 and TRBJ1-2; 7 nucleotides match TRBD1. Germline V gene sequence: CDR1 SGHRS, CDR2 YFSETQ. The CDR3 sequence is 15 residues long. The J segment lost 6 bases and the V segment lost 4 bases, leaving 12 bases of the junction unmatched. The CDR3 protein is CASSLRTGAEDGYTF. The CDR3 DNA follows: TGCGCCAGCAGCCTACGAACAGGGGCTGAGGATGGCTACACCTTC.

This clone was seen a handful of times. The rearrangement links TRBV6-1 to TRBJ1-2; D not certain. V lost 0 bases and J 5 bases, leaving 13 bases between the germline ends. Germline CDR1 MNHNS, CDR2 SASEGT. This CDR3 contains 15 residues. CDR3 in DNA: TGTGCCAGCAGTGAAGCGAGTCGGCCGCCATATGGCTACACCTTC. The encoded protein is CASSEASRPPYGYTF.

This clone was counted only a few times. This chain joins TRBV5-6 and TRBJ2-7, with D possibly TRBD1 on 6 matching bases. Germline V CDR1 and CDR2: SGHDT, YYEEEE. This CDR3 region has 16 residues. Trimming stripped 4 bases from V and 2 bases from J, with 19 bases between. The CDR3 loop is CASSPPGDWDTYEQYF. The CDR3 DNA reads TGTGCCAGCAGCCCCCCCGGGGATTGGGACACCTACGAGCAGTACTTC. The whole variable domain, filled in from reference TRBV5-6 and TRBJ2-7, reads DAGVTQSPTHLIKTRGQQVTLRCSPKSGHDTVSWYQQALGQGPQFIFQYYEEEERQRGNFPDRFSGHQFPNYSSELNVNALLLGDSALYLCASSPPGDWDTYEQYFGPGTRLTVT.

The gene calls are TRBV10-3 and TRBJ1-5; maybe TRBD1 (5 bases). Germline V gene data show CDR1 as ENHRY and CDR2 as SYGVKD. The CDR3 runs to 15 residues. Trimming stripped 3 bases from V and 3 bases from J, with 12 bases between. CDR3 sequence: CAISELAGYNQPQHF. The CDR3 nucleotides read TGTGCCATCAGTGAACTTGCAGGGTACAATCAGCCCCAGCATTTT.

This clone was counted only a few times. The gene calls are TRBV9 and TRBJ2-4; TRBD1 matches 7 bases. In germline, CDR1 is SGDLS, CDR2 YYNGEE. The junction had 7 bases not matched to a gene; V was cut back by 4 bases and J by 6 bases. The CDR3 consists of 14 residues. CDR3 sequence (DNA): TGTGCCAGCAGCCCCCGGGACAGTCTAAACATTCAGTACTTC. Translating gives CASSPRDSLNIQYF.

V usage is TRBV18 and J usage is TRBJ1-1, with D possibly being TRBD1 (5 bases). The CDR3 is 13 amino acids. Deletions cut 2 bases from V and 3 bases from J, with 7 bases between. Germline assignment: CDR1 KGHSH and CDR2 LQKENI. In nucleotides, the CDR3 is TGTGCCAGCTCACCAGAACAGGACACTGAAGCTTTCTTT. Translation gives CASSPEQDTEAFF.

This rearrangement joins TRBV7-8 to TRBJ2-2, with D uncertain. The germline V gene encodes CDR1 SGHVS and CDR2 FQNEAQ. This CDR3 has 12 amino acids. The V and J ends lost 3 bases and 2 bases respectively, with 1 base between them. CDR3: CASSFNTGELFF. In nucleotides, the CDR3 is TGTGCCAGCAGCTTTAACACCGGGGAGCTGTTTTTT.

The sample holds a few counts of this clone. This rearrangement joins TRBV5-6 to TRBJ2-3; 11 bases match TRBD1. CDR3 length: 16 amino acids. Germline-derived CDR1 and CDR2 are SGHDT and YYEEEE. After removal of 4 bases from V and 2 bases from J, the junction contained 6 bases not matched to a gene. The CDR3 bases are TGTGCCAGCAGCACCCGGACAGGGGGCTTCACAGATACGCAGTATTTT. This encodes CASSTRTGGFTDTQYF.

The V and J genes are TRBV6-1 and TRBJ1-2, with a tentative D call TRBD1 (5 bases). Trimming shortened V by 2 bases and J by 4 bases, and 11 bases separated the two germline ends. In germline, CDR1 is MNHNS, CDR2 SASEGT. CDR3 size: 14 residues. The CDR3, as DNA: TGTGCCAGCAGTGAATTTCAGGGTCTCTATGGCTACACCTTC. Its protein is CASSEFQGLYGYTF.

V is TRBV12-5 and J is TRBJ1-1; D remains unclear. The CDR3 has 12 amino acids. CDR1 is LGHNT and CDR2 is FRNRAP in the germline V gene. The V gene lost 10 bases and the J gene lost 6 bases, with 15 bases spanning the gap. The CDR3 DNA reads as TGTGCTATGACGGCTGGAAAACCTGAAGCTTTCTTT. Translated: CAMTAGKPEAFF. Supplemented by reference TRBV12-5 and TRBJ1-1, the full variable domain reads DARVTQTPRHKVTEMGQEVTMRCQPILGHNTVFWYRQTMMQGLELLAYFRNRAPLDDSGMPKDRFSAEMPDATLATLKIQPSEPRDSAVYFCAMTAGKPEAFFGQGTRLTVV.

The chain has TRBV7-2 and TRBJ2-2; D remains unclear. Trimming removed 5 bases from V and 5 bases from J, with 15 bases in between. From germline, CDR1 is SGHTA and CDR2 FQGNSA. The CDR3 loop spans 15 amino acids. As DNA, the CDR3 is TGTGCCAGCAGCCCCCGAATGCTGGGGACCGGGGAGCTGTTTTTT. This encodes CASSPRMLGTGELFF.

The J gene is TRBJ2-5, the V gene TRBV19; TRBD2 matches 8 bases. The germline V gene has CDR1 LNHDA and CDR2 SQIVND (reference sequence). This CDR3 has 14 residues. Trimming took 5 bases from V and 1 from J; bases not matched to a gene: 3. The CDR3 nucleotides are TGTGCCAGTAGTGGAAGCGGGGGCCAAGAGACCCAGTACTTC. This codes for CASSGSGGQETQYF.

The V and J genes are TRBV11-2 and TRBJ1-1; D call uncertain. This CDR3 region has 14 residues. Per germline, CDR1 SGHAT and CDR2 FQNNGV. Between the trimmed V and J ends, which lost 1 base and 3 bases, there was a span of 9 bases. The DNA of the CDR3 is TGTGCCAGCAGCTTAGCGAGGTCCCACACTGAAGCTTTCTTT. Encoded protein: CASSLARSHTEAFF. Complete variable domain (other parts from reference TRBV11-2 and TRBJ1-1): EAGVAQSPRYKIIEKRQSVAFWCNPISGHATLYWYQQILGQGPKLLIQFQNNGVVDDSQLPKDRFSAERLKGVDSTLKIQPAKLEDSAVYLCASSLARSHTEAFFGQGTRLTVV.

This clone has just one count. The rearrangement uses TRBV4-1 and TRBJ2-7; maybe TRBD2 (9 bases). V was trimmed by 4 bases and J by 2 bases, leaving 27 bases between them. Germline V gene data show CDR1 as MGHRA and CDR2 as YSYEKL. This CDR3 contains 19 residues. The CDR3 region has the DNA TGCGCCAGCAGCCCTGAGCAGGGGGCGACTAGCGGATACCCCTACGAGCAGTACTTC. This gives the protein CASSPEQGATSGYPYEQYF.

The chain joins TRBV7-9 to TRBJ1-1, with a tentative D call TRBD1 (5 bases). This CDR3 region has 14 residues. The germline CDR1 and CDR2 sequences are SEHNR and FQNEAQ (reference sequence). The V end was cut by 1 base, the J end by 1 base, with 7 bases between. The CDR3 loop is CASSLGQTNTEAFF. CDR3 coding DNA: TGTGCCAGCAGCTTAGGACAGACGAACACTGAAGCTTTCTTT.